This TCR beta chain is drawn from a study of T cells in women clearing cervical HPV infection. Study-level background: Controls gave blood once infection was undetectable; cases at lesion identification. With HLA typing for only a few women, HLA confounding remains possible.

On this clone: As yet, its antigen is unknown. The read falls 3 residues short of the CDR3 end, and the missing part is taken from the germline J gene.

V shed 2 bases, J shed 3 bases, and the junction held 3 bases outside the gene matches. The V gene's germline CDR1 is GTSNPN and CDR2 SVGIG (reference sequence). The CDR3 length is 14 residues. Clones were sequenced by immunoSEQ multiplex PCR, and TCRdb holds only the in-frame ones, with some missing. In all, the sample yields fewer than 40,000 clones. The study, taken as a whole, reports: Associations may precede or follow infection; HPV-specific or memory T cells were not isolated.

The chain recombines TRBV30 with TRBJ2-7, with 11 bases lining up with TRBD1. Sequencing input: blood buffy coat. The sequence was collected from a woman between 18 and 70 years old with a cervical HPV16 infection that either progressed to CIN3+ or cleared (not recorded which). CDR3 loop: CAWSWGQGDYEQYF. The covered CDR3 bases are TGTGCCTGGAGTTGGGGACAGGGGGACTACGAG.